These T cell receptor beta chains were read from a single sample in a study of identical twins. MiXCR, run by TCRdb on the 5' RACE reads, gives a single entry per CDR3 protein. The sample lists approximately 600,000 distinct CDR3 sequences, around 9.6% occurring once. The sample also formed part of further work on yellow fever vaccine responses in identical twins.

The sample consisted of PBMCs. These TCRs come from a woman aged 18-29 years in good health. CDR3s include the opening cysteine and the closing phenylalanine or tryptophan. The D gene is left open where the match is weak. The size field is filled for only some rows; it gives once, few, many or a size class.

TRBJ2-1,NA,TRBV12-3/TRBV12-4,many,CASSFLSSGDEQFF,TGTGCCAGCAGTTTTCTCTCGTCGGGCGATGAGCAGTTCTTC
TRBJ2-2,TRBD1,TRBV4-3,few,CASSPGQGELSGELFF,TGCGCCAGCAGCCCTGGGCAGGGGGAGTTAAGCGGGGAGCTGTTTTTT
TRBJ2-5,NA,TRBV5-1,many,CASSLERGSGETQYF,TGCGCCAGCAGCTTGGAAAGGGGCTCGGGAGAGACCCAGTACTTC
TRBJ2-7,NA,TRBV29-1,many,CSVEGSSYEQYF,TGCAGCGTTGAAGGCAGCTCCTACGAGCAGTACTTC
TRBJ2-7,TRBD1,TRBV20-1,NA,CSARDLTGGVSYEQYF,TGCAGTGCTAGAGATTTGACAGGGGGCGTTTCCTACGAGCAGTACTTC
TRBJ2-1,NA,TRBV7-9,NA,CASSPQGAHNEQFF,TGTGCCAGCAGCCCACAGGGAGCTCACAATGAGCAGTTCTTC
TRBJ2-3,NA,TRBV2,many,CASSEAASTDTQYF,TGTGCCAGCTCTGAGGCAGCGAGCACAGATACGCAGTATTTT
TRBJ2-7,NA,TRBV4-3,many,CASSPAPRGAYEQYF,TGCGCCAGCAGCCCGGCCCCCAGGGGGGCCTACGAGCAGTACTTC
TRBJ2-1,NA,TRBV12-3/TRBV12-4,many,CASSPATGVHNEQFF,TGTGCCAGCAGCCCCGCCACGGGGGTCCACAATGAGCAGTTCTTC
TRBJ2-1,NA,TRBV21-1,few,CASSETGAGSHNEQFF,TGTGCCAGCAGCGAAACGGGAGCGGGATCTCACAATGAGCAGTTCTTC
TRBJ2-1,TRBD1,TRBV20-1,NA,CSRGLSDRGHNEQFF,TGCAGTAGAGGTTTATCGGACAGGGGACACAATGAGCAGTTCTTC
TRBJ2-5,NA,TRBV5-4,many,CASSLTRMLRDTDAETQYF,TGTGCCAGCAGCTTGACACGAATGCTCCGGGACACTGACGCTGAGACCCAGTACTTC
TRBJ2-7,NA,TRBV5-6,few,CASSPLAGRFSEQYF,TGTGCCAGCAGCCCGTTGGCGGGAAGGTTTAGCGAGCAGTACTTC
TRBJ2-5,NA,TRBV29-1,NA,CSARRGLEETQYF,TGCAGCGCCCGGCGGGGGCTGGAAGAGACCCAGTACTTC
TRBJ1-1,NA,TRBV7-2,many,CASSLGGPGRQNTEAFF,TGTGCCAGCAGCTTAGGGGGGCCGGGCAGACAGAACACTGAAGCTTTCTTT
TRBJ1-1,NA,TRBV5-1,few,CASSSDRFGTEAFF,TGCGCCAGCAGCTCGGACAGATTTGGCACTGAAGCTTTCTTT
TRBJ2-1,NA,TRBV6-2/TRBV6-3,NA,CASRLAQGFLYNEQFF,TGTGCCAGCAGACTAGCACAGGGCTTCCTATACAATGAGCAGTTCTTC
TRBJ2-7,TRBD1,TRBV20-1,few,CSAVHGDRSLLEQYF,TGCAGTGCTGTGCACGGGGACAGGTCTTTGCTCGAGCAGTACTTC
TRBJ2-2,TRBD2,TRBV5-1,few,CASSLTSGITGELFF,TGCGCCAGCAGCTTGACTAGCGGGATAACCGGGGAGCTGTTTTTT
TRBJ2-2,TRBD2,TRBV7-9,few,CASSLKLAGATGELFF,TGTGCCAGCAGCTTAAAGCTAGCGGGAGCGACCGGGGAGCTGTTTTTT
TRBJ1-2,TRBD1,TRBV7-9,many,CASSPGTGYGYTF,TGTGCCAGCAGCCCAGGGACAGGCTATGGCTACACCTTC
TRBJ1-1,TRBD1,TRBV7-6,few,CASSPGGPNTEAFF,TGTGCCAGCAGTCCAGGGGGCCCGAACACTGAAGCTTTCTTT